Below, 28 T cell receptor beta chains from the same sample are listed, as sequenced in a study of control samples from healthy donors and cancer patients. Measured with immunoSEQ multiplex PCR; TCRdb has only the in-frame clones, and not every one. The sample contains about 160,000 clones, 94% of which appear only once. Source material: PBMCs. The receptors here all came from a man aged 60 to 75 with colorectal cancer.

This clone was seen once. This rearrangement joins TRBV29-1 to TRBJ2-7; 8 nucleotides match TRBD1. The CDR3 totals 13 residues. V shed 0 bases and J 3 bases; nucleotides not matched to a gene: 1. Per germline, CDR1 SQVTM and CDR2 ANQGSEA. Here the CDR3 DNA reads TGCAGCGTTGAAGAAGACAGGGGCTACGAGCAGTACTTC. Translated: CSVEEDRGYEQYF.

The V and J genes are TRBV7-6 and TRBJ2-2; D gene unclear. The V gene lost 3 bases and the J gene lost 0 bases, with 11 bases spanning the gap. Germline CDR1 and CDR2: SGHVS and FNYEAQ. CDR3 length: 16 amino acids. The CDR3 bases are TGTGCCAGCAGCTTGAACCCTATCGCGAACACCGGGGAGCTGTTTTTT. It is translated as CASSLNPIANTGELFF.

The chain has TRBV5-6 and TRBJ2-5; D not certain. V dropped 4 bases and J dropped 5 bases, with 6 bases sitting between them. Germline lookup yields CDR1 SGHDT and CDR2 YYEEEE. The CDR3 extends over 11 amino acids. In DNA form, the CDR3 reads TGTGCCAGCAGCACGGACGAGACCCAGTACTTC. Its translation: CASSTDETQYF. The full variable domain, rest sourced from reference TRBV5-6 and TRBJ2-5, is DAGVTQSPTHLIKTRGQQVTLRCSPKSGHDTVSWYQQALGQGPQFIFQYYEEEERQRGNFPDRFSGHQFPNYSSELNVNALLLGDSALYLCASSTDETQYFGPGTRLLVL.

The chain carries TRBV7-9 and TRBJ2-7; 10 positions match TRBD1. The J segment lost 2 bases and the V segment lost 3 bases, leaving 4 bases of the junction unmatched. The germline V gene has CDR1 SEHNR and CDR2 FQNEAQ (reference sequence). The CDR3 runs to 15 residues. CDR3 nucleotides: TGTGCCAGCAGCTTCACCGGGACAGGGGCCTACGAGCAGTACTTC. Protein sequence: CASSFTGTGAYEQYF.

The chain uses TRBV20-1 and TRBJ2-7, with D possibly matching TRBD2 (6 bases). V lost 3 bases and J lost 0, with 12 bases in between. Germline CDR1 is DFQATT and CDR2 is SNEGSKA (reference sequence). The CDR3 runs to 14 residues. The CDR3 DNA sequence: TGCAGTGCTAGTGAACGGGGGAGCTCCTACGAGCAGTACTTC. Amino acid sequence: CSASERGSSYEQYF.

The DNA of the CDR3 is TGTGCCATCACTTTGCTTATGAACACTGAAGCTTTCTTT. It yields the protein CAITLLMNTEAFF. V and J are TRBV6-6 and TRBJ1-1; unclear D gene. Trimming took off 10 bases at V and 0 bases at J, with 12 bases between the two ends. CDR1 is MNHNY, CDR2 SVGAGI, per germline (reference sequence). The CDR3 is made up of 13 amino acids.

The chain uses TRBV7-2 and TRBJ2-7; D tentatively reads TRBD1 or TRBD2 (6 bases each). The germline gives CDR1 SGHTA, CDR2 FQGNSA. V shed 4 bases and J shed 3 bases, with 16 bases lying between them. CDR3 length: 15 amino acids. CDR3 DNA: TGTGCCAGCAGCTCAAAGGCCGGGGGCGGCTACGAGCAGTACTTC. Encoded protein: CASSSKAGGGYEQYF.

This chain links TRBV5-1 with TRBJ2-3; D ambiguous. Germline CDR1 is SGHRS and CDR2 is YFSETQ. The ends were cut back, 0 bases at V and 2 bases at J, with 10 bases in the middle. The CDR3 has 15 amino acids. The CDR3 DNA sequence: TGCGCCAGCAGCTTGGGAGACACACCCACAGATACGCAGTATTTT. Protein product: CASSLGDTPTDTQYF.

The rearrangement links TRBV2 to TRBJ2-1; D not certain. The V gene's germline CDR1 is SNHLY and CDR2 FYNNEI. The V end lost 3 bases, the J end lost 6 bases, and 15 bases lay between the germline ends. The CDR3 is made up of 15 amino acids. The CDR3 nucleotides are TGTGCCAGCAGTGAGGCAAGGACCGCGACCAATGAGCAGTTCTTC. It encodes CASSEARTATNEQFF.

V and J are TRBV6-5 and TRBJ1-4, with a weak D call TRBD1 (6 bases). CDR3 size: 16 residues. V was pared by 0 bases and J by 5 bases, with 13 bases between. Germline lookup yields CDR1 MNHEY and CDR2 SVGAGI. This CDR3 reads CASSYSLGGKNEKLFF. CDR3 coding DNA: TGTGCCAGCAGTTACTCGCTAGGGGGGAAAAATGAAAAACTGTTTTTT.

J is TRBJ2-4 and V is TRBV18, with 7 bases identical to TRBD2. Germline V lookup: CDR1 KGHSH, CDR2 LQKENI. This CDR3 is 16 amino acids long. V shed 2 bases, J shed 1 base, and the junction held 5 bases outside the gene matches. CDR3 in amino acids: CASSPGGGSAKNIQYF. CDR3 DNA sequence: TGTGCCAGCTCACCAGGGGGGGGATCGGCCAAAAACATTCAGTACTTC.

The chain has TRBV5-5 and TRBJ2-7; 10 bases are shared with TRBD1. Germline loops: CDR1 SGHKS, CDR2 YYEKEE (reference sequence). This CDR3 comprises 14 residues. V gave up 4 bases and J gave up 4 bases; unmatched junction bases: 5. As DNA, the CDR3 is TGTGCCAGCAGCGTGACAGGGGGCAAGTACGAGCAGTACTTC. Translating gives CASSVTGGKYEQYF.

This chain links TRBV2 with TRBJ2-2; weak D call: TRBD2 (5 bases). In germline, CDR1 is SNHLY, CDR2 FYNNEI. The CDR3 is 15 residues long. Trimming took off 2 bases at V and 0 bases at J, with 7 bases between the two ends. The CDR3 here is CASSELGANTGELFF. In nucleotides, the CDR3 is TGTGCCAGCAGTGAACTGGGAGCGAACACCGGGGAGCTGTTTTTT.

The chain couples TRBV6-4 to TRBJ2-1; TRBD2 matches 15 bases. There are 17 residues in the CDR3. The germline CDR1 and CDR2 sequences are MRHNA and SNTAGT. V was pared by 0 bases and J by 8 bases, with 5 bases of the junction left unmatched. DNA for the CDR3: TGTGCCAGCAGTGACTCCGGGACTAGCGGGGGGAGCGATGAGCAGTTCTTC. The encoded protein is CASSDSGTSGGSDEQFF.

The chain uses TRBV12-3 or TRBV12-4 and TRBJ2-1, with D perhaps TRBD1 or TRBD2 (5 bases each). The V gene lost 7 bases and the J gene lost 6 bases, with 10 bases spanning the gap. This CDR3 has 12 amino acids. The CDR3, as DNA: TGTGCCAGCACCCGAGGGGTCAATGAGCAGTTCTTC. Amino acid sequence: CASTRGVNEQFF.

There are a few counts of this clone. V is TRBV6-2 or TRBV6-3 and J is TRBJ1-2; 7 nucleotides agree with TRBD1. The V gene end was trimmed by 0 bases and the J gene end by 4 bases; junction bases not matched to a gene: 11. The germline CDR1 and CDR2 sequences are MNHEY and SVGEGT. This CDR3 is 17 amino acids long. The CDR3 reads CASSYSARQGSLYGYTF. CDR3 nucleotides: TGTGCCAGCAGTTACTCTGCCCGACAGGGATCGCTCTATGGCTACACCTTC.

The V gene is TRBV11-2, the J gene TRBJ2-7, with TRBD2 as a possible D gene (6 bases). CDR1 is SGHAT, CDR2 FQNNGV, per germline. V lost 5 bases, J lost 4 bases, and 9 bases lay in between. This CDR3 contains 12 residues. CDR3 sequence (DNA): TGTGCCAGCAGCGACCGGGAGTACGAGCAGTACTTC. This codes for CASSDREYEQYF. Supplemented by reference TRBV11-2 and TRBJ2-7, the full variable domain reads EAGVAQSPRYKIIEKRQSVAFWCNPISGHATLYWYQQILGQGPKLLIQFQNNGVVDDSQLPKDRFSAERLKGVDSTLKIQPAKLEDSAVYLCASSDREYEQYFGPGTRLTVT.

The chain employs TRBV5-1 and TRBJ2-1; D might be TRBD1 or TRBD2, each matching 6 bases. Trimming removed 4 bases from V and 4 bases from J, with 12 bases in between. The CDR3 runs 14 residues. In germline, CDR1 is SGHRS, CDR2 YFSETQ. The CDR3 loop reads CASSKGGGYNEQFF. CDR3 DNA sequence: TGCGCCAGCAGCAAGGGGGGTGGGTACAATGAGCAGTTCTTC.

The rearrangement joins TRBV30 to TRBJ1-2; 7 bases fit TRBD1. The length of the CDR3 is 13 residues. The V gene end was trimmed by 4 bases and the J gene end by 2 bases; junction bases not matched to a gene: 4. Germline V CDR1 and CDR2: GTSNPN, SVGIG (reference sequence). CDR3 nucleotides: TGTGCCTGGACGGGGGGACAGAACTATGGCTACACCTTC. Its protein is CAWTGGQNYGYTF.

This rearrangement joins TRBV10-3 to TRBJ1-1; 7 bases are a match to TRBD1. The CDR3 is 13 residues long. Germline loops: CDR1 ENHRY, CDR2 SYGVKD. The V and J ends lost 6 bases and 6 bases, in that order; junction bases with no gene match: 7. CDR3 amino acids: CAIRGGGIPEAFF. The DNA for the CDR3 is TGTGCCATCAGAGGGGGCGGGATCCCTGAAGCTTTCTTT.

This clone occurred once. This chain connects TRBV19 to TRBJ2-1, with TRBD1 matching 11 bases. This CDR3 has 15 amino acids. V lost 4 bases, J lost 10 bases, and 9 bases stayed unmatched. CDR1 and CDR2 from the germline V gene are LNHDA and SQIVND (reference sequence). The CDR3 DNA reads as TGTGCCAGTAGTACTAGCACCGGGACAGGGGGAGAGCAGTTCTTC. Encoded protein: CASSTSTGTGGEQFF.

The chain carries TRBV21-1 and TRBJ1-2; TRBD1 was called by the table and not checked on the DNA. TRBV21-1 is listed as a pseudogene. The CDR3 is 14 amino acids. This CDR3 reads CASSSRDSNYGYTF. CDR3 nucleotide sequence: TGTGCCAGCAGCTCCCGGGACAGTAACTATGGCTACACCTTC.

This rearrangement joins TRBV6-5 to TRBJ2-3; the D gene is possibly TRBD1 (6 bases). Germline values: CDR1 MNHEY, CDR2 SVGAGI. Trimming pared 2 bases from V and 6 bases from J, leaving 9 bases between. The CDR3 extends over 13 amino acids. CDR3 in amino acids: CASSYEGVDTQYF. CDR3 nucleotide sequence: TGTGCCAGCAGTTACGAGGGGGTTGATACGCAGTATTTT.

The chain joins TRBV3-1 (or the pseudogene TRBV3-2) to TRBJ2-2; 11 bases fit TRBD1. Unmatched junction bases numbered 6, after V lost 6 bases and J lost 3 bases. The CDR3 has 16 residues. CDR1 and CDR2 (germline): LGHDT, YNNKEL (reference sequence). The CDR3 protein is CASRPPGQGDTGELFF. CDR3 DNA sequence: TGTGCCAGCAGGCCACCGGGACAGGGGGACACCGGGGAGCTGTTTTTT.

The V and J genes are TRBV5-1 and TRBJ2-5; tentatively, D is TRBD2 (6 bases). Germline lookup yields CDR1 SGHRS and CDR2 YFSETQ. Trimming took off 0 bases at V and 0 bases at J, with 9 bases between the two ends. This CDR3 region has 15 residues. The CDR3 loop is CASSLAGGYQETQYF. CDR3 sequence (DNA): TGCGCCAGCAGCTTGGCCGGAGGGTACCAAGAGACCCAGTACTTC.

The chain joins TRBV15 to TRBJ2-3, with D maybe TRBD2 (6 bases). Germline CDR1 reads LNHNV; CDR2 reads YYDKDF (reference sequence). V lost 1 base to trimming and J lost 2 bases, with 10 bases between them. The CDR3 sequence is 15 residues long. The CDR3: CATSRGAGTTDTQYF. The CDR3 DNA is TGTGCCACCAGCAGAGGGGCGGGGACCACAGATACGCAGTATTTT.

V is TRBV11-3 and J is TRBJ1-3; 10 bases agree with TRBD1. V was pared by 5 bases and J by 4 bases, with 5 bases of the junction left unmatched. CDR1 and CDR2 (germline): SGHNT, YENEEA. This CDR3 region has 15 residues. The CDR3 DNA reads TGTGCCAGCAGCCCCGACAGGGGGCGAGGAAACACCATATATTTT. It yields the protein CASSPDRGRGNTIYF.

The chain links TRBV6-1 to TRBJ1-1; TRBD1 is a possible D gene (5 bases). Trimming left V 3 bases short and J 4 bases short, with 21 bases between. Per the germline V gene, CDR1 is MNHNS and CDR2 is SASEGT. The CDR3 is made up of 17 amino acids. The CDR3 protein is CASSEGGGYGDVTEAFF. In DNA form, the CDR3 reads TGTGCCAGCAGTGAGGGTGGCGGTTATGGGGACGTCACTGAAGCTTTCTTT.